The 31 T cell receptor beta chains below all came from one sample that was sequenced in a study of T cell repertoires in cytomegalovirus infection (dated by TCRdb to the late 2010s). Which antigens these TCRs recognize remains unknown. The instrument given in TCRdb is Illumina HiSeq 1500. TCRdb trimmed public reads at Q25 via fastp, called clones via MiXCR and kept in-frame beta chains. When rows share a CDR3 protein, they turn into one entry using the most common DNA and genes. The sample table lists roughly 860,000 distinct CDR3 sequences, approximately 30% of them with a count of one. The ten largest clones represent around 11% of the sample. The treatment or condition label, read with the paper, signifies: in vitro stimulation with specific CMV peptide epitopes to enrich CMV-specific T cells. The input for sequencing was cultured CD8+ T cells from PBMCs, taken from culture after CMV antigen stimulation. The receptor set was obtained from a human donor in good health (CMV status not recorded). Some clones in this sample may be carry-over from other donors' samples.

This clonotype was seen a few times. The chain links TRBV28 to TRBJ2-7; 10 nucleotides agree with TRBD2. V shed 6 bases and J 4 bases; nucleotides not matched to a gene: 6. The CDR3 covers 14 residues. Germline lookup yields CDR1 MDHEN and CDR2 SYDVKM. The CDR3 spells CASSPRTSGYEQYV. The DNA of the CDR3 is TGTGCCAGCAGCCCCCGGACTAGCGGATACGAGCAGTACGTC.

About this clonotype: The junction differs from germline at one of its ends, possibly a read error. The rearrangement uses TRBV7-9 and TRBJ1-1; the D gene is possibly TRBD1 (5 bases). This CDR3 spans 15 amino acids. In germline, CDR1 is SEHNR, CDR2 FQNEAQ (reference sequence). The CDR3 DNA reads TGTGCCAGCAGCCAAGTGCGGGGGGTGAACGCTGAAGCTTTCTTT. Residues: CASSQVRGVNAEAFF. Variable domain in full (rest from reference TRBV7-9 and TRBJ1-1): DTGVSQNPRHKITKRGQNVTFRCDPISEHNRLYWYRQTLGQGPEFLTYFQNEAQLEKSRLLSDRFSAERPKGSFSTLEIQRTEQGDSAMYLCASSQVRGVNAEAFFGQGTRLTVV.

There are a few counts of this clonotype. V is TRBV6-5 and J is TRBJ2-5, with D maybe TRBD1 (7 bases). Deletions cut 0 bases from V and 6 bases from J, with 11 bases between. This CDR3 spans 14 amino acids. Germline values: CDR1 MNHEY, CDR2 SVGAGI. Written as DNA, the CDR3 is TGTGCCAGCAGTTACTCGCAGGGGGGAAAGACCCAGTACTTC. Translated, it gives CASSYSQGGKTQYF.

This chain links TRBV4-1 with TRBJ2-1, with a tentative D call TRBD2 (7 bases). V dropped 0 bases and J dropped 7 bases, with 13 bases sitting between them. Germline V gene sequence: CDR1 MGHRA, CDR2 YSYEKL. The CDR3 runs to 15 residues. As DNA, the CDR3 is TGCGCCAGCAGCCAAGAACGGGGGGCGGGGAATGAGCAGTTCTTC. Its protein product is CASSQERGAGNEQFF.

This clonotype was detected only a few times. The rearrangement joins TRBV7-9 to TRBJ1-1, with D hard to call. Per germline, CDR1 SEHNR and CDR2 FQNEAQ (reference sequence). The CDR3 covers 12 residues. Trimming removed 5 bases from V and 4 bases from J, with 8 bases in between. CDR3 sequence (DNA): TGTGCCAGCAGCCGGCAAGCCACTGAAGCTTTCTTT. It specifies CASSRQATEAFF.

The chain uses TRBV27 and TRBJ1-2; TRBD1 agrees at 7 bases. The CDR3 is 15 amino acids. CDR1 MNHEY and CDR2 SMNVEV come from the germline V gene (reference sequence). V was pared by 10 bases and J by 3 bases, with 14 bases of the junction left unmatched. The CDR3 region has the DNA TGTGCCACCAGAGGACAGGCACTACCGGACTATGGCTACACCTTC. It specifies CATRGQALPDYGYTF.

This clonotype has a count of ten or more. The V and J genes are TRBV7-6 and TRBJ2-1; 7 positions agree with TRBD2. Germline trimming cut 2 bases from V and 0 bases from J; bases unmatched to any gene: 4. Germline CDR1 is SGHVS and CDR2 is FNYEAQ. This CDR3 has 16 residues. CDR3 sequence (DNA): TGTGCCAGCAGCTTATACATAGCGGGCTCCTACAATGAGCAGTTCTTC. This codes for CASSLYIAGSYNEQFF.

This clonotype was detected many times. The chain employs TRBV12-3 or TRBV12-4 and TRBJ1-5, with TRBD1 matching 8 bases. The CDR3 contains 16 residues. With V trimmed by 5 bases and J by 1 base, 7 bases remained unmatched. The DNA for the CDR3 is TGTGCCAGCAGTCCCCAGGGGGCACCCAGCAATCAGCCCCAGCATTTT. This encodes CASSPQGAPSNQPQHF.

The V call is TRBV12-3 or TRBV12-4, the J call TRBJ2-1; 7 bases agree with TRBD2. The CDR3 runs 14 residues. The trim removed 1 base at V and 9 bases at J, leaving 6 bases unmatched. CDR3 sequence reads: CASSLGSGEGEQFF. CDR3 in DNA: TGTGCCAGCAGTTTAGGAAGCGGGGAGGGTGAGCAGTTCTTC.

In its sample, this clonotype was seen a few times. V is TRBV5-4 and J is TRBJ2-7; 11 nucleotides match TRBD2. CDR3 length: 13 residues. V gave up 3 bases and J gave up 5 bases; unmatched junction bases: 1. In germline, CDR1 is SGHNT, CDR2 YYREEE (reference sequence). The CDR3 protein is CASSSGLADEQYV. In DNA form, the CDR3 reads TGTGCCAGCAGCTCGGGACTAGCGGACGAGCAGTACGTC.

The rearrangement uses TRBV27 and TRBJ1-2, with a weak D call TRBD1 (6 bases). Germline-derived CDR1 and CDR2 are MNHEY and SMNVEV (reference sequence). This CDR3 has 13 amino acids. Trimming took 8 bases from V and 0 from J, leaving 10 bases between them. Here the CDR3 DNA reads TGTGCCAGCCTCGGGGACACTAACTATGGCTACACCTTC. Translated: CASLGDTNYGYTF.

This clonotype was counted only a few times. This sequence joins TRBV12-3 or TRBV12-4 and TRBJ2-1; possibly TRBD1 for D (5 bases). The CDR3 length is 10 residues. V gave up 7 bases and J gave up 10 bases, with 8 bases separating them. CDR3 sequence: CASIAGEQFF. DNA of the CDR3: TGTGCCAGCATTGCAGGGGAGCAGTTCTTC.

The genes are TRBV6-1 and TRBJ2-3; D ambiguous. Germline values: CDR1 MNHNS, CDR2 SASEGT. CDR3 length: 12 amino acids. Between the trimmed V and J ends, which lost 6 bases and 6 bases, there was a span of 10 bases. The CDR3, as DNA: TGTGCCAGCAGCAACGAACCGGATACGCAGTATTTT. Protein product: CASSNEPDTQYF.

This clonotype has ten or more counts. The rearrangement links TRBV4-2 to TRBJ1-1; D gene uncertain. Trimming took 0 bases from V and 4 from J, leaving 6 bases between them. From germline, CDR1 is LGHNA and CDR2 YNFKEQ. This CDR3 has 13 amino acids. CDR3 protein: CASSQDWGTEAFF. CDR3 sequence (DNA): TGTGCCAGCAGCCAAGATTGGGGCACTGAAGCTTTCTTT.

The CDR3 coding sequence is TGTGCCAGCAGAGGCGTTCAGGGTGGCTCCTACAATGAGCAGTTCTTC. Translating it yields CASRGVQGGSYNEQFF. V gene TRBV6-5 combines with J gene TRBJ2-1, with D perhaps TRBD1 (5 bases). This CDR3 region has 16 residues. CDR1 is MNHEY and CDR2 is SVGAGI in the germline V gene. With 6 bases removed from V and 0 bases from J, the gap between germline ends came to 15 bases.

This clonotype was detected only a few times. The rearrangement links TRBV5-6 to TRBJ1-2, with a tentative D call TRBD1 (5 bases). Germline V CDR1 and CDR2: SGHDT, YYEEEE. The CDR3 runs 15 residues. Deletions cut 4 bases from V and 2 bases from J, with 15 bases between. In DNA form, the CDR3 reads TGTGCCAGCAGCCCCCGGGACCCTCGGAACTATGGCTACACCTTC. It yields the protein CASSPRDPRNYGYTF.

This clonotype was detected only a few times. This CDR3 reads CASSSRRDNTEAFF. The CDR3 region has the DNA TGTGCCAGCAGCTCGCGGAGGGATAACACTGAAGCTTTCTTT. V usage is TRBV7-6 and J usage is TRBJ1-1, with D unresolved. The V gene lost 4 bases and the J gene lost 2 bases, with 11 bases spanning the gap. Germline V gene lookup returns CDR1 SGHVS and CDR2 FNYEAQ. The CDR3 loop spans 14 amino acids.

The V gene is TRBV19, the J gene TRBJ1-2; D might be TRBD1 (5 bases). This CDR3 is 14 amino acids long. The V end lost 0 bases, the J end lost 3 bases, and 8 bases lay between the germline ends. Germline values: CDR1 LNHDA, CDR2 SQIVND (reference sequence). DNA of the CDR3: TGTGCCAGTAGTATAGATCTGGGGGACTATGGCTACACCTTC. This codes for CASSIDLGDYGYTF. Variable domain in full (rest from reference TRBV19 and TRBJ1-2): DGGITQSPKYLFRKEGQNVTLSCEQNLNHDAMYWYRQDPGQGLRLIYYSQIVNDFQKGDIAEGYSVSREKKESFPLTVTSAQKNPTAFYLCASSIDLGDYGYTFGSGTRLTVV.

The V call is TRBV19, the J call TRBJ1-5; D is perhaps TRBD1 (5 bases). V lost 2 bases to trimming and J lost 0 bases, with 14 bases between them. Germline V lookup: CDR1 LNHDA, CDR2 SQIVND (reference sequence). This CDR3 spans 17 amino acids. The CDR3 loop reads CASSIIRQSGSNQPQHF. CDR3 coding DNA: TGTGCCAGTAGTATAATACGACAGTCAGGTAGCAATCAGCCCCAGCATTTT.

The V call is TRBV5-8, the J call TRBJ2-2; no clear D. The germline V and J ends were trimmed by 0 bases and 2 bases, with 8 bases remaining between them. The CDR3 consists of 15 residues. Germline V gene data show CDR1 as SGHTS and CDR2 as YDEGEE. The CDR3 spells CASSLVYFNTGELFF. The CDR3 coding sequence is TGTGCCAGCAGCTTGGTCTACTTTAACACCGGGGAGCTGTTTTTT.

This rearrangement joins TRBV7-6 to TRBJ2-3, with TRBD2 matching over 9 bases. Germline V gene lookup returns CDR1 SGHVS and CDR2 FNYEAQ. The V gene end was trimmed by 4 bases and the J gene end by 3 bases; junction bases not matched to a gene: 8. The CDR3 is 16 amino acids. DNA for the CDR3: TGTGCCAGCAGCTCTCCCGGGACTAGCAAAACAGATACGCAGTATTTT. Translated, it gives CASSSPGTSKTDTQYF.

Many counts were recorded for this clonotype. The genes are TRBV5-4 and TRBJ1-6; D is unresolved. Trimming removed 7 bases from V and 6 bases from J, with 8 bases in between. The CDR3 loop spans 12 amino acids. The germline V gene encodes CDR1 SGHNT and CDR2 YYREEE (reference sequence). The CDR3 sequence is CASGRSNSPLHF. The DNA of the CDR3 is TGTGCCAGCGGGCGTTCTAATTCACCCCTCCACTTT.

This clonotype was detected a few times. The chain couples TRBV4-1 to TRBJ2-7; possibly TRBD2 for D (6 bases). With 3 bases removed from V and 7 bases from J, the gap between germline ends came to 16 bases. The CDR3 extends over 14 amino acids. Germline CDR1 MGHRA, CDR2 YSYEKL. This chain's CDR3 is CASSHVLALGEQYF. In DNA form, the CDR3 reads TGCGCCAGCAGCCACGTTCTAGCGCTTGGGGAGCAGTACTTC.

The rearrangement joins TRBV11-3 to TRBJ2-7; TRBD1 might be the D (6 bases). Germline V CDR1 and CDR2: SGHNT, YENEEA. This CDR3 is 13 amino acids long. The germline V and J ends were trimmed by 3 bases and 5 bases, with 11 bases remaining between them. The DNA for the CDR3 is TGTGCCAGCAGCTTCAGGGGATTCAACGAGCAGTACGTC. Its translation is CASSFRGFNEQYV.

The chain uses TRBV6-2 or TRBV6-3 and TRBJ1-5; D is unclear. Trimming shortened V by 6 bases and J by 5 bases, and 8 bases separated the two germline ends. Germline-derived CDR1 and CDR2 are MNHEY and SVGEGT. The CDR3 sequence is 12 residues long. DNA for the CDR3: TGTGCCAGCAGGGATTCGGATCAGCCCCAGCATTTT. Its protein product is CASRDSDQPQHF.

V is TRBV27 and J is TRBJ1-5; D might be TRBD1 (6 bases). This CDR3 region has 20 residues. Trimming pared 4 bases from V and 2 bases from J, leaving 27 bases between. Germline loops: CDR1 MNHEY, CDR2 SMNVEV (reference sequence). This chain's CDR3 is CASSSLPTGPSEWGNQPQHF. The CDR3 nucleotides are TGTGCCAGCAGTTCCTTACCTACAGGGCCCTCGGAGTGGGGCAATCAGCCCCAGCATTTT.

This chain joins TRBV6-7 and TRBJ2-7; no definite D call. TRBV6-7 is an ORF for which the function is uncertain. The CDR3 is 13 amino acids. V was clipped by 0 bases and J by 6 bases, with 9 bases between them. The CDR3 sequence: CASSYSSRREQYV. The CDR3, as DNA: TGTGCCAGCAGTTACTCGAGTCGTCGCGAGCAGTACGTC.

This chain connects TRBV28 to TRBJ1-3, with unresolved D. V dropped 6 bases and J dropped 7 bases, with 19 bases sitting between them. The CDR3 runs 15 residues. Germline loops: CDR1 MDHEN, CDR2 SYDVKM. CDR3 loop: CASSPGSRPRNTIYF. In DNA form, the CDR3 reads TGTGCCAGCAGCCCCGGGTCTCGCCCGAGGAACACCATATATTTT.

This clonotype was seen many times. The rearrangement joins TRBV6-5 to TRBJ2-1; 14 nucleotides align to TRBD2. The junction had 9 bases not matched to a gene; V was cut back by 5 bases and J by 3 bases. Germline V gene data show CDR1 as MNHEY and CDR2 as SVGAGI. The CDR3 contains 18 residues. CDR3 amino acids: CASSIGLAGGPIYNEQFF. CDR3 nucleotides: TGTGCCAGCAGTATCGGACTAGCGGGGGGACCTATCTACAATGAGCAGTTCTTC.

Note on this clonotype: One end of the junction fails to match germline, which may point to a read error. The chain carries TRBV12-5 and TRBJ2-7; 10 nucleotides line up with TRBD1. CDR3 length: 14 residues. CDR1 and CDR2 (germline): LGHNT, FRNRAP. Here the CDR3 reads CASGQPAGTGEPDF. CDR3 nucleotides: TGTGCTAGTGGCCAACCGGCCGGGACAGGGGAGCCGGACTTC.

The genes are TRBV11-2 and TRBJ2-5; D gene uncertain. The CDR3 has 16 residues. Deletions cut 2 bases from V and 4 bases from J, with 17 bases between. Germline CDR1 reads SGHAT; CDR2 reads FQNNGV. CDR3 sequence: CASSLRTASVPETQYF. The CDR3 DNA sequence: TGTGCCAGCAGCTTACGGACGGCCTCCGTTCCAGAGACCCAGTACTTC.